This T cell receptor (beta chain) was sequenced for a study of blood T cell repertoires in COVID-19 (dated by TCRdb to the early 2020s). About the study as a whole: The collaborator samples originated in the United States, Italy and Spain and spanned the acute and convalescent phases of COVID-19. Samples came from the ongoing ImmuneRACE study (first 160 participants) plus 1,254 subjects from 6 global collaborators. The repertoires were released in a freely available public database meant as a resource for research on the immune response to SARS-CoV-2. The sample metadata nearly always contained a de-identified subject ID, COVID-19 status, age in years and sex. Where available, HLA class I and class II types were taken from metadata supplied by the sample provider and were not determined by assay-based typing. Deeply sampled blood TCRbeta repertoires from subjects exposed to, actively infected with, or recovered from COVID-19 were included in the dataset. The prospective study material was composed of cDNA or gDNA derived from T cells, B-cell-depleted T cells, or PBMCs.

Participants in the prospective study were aged about 18 to 95 years, lived in more than 20 United States geographic areas, and enrolled through a virtual design. Cohort assignment in the prospective study relied on participant-reported clinical history from a screening survey and a study questionnaire. A participant counted as exposed if, within 2 weeks of entering the study, that participant had been in contact with someone who had a PCR-confirmed or clinician-diagnosed COVID-19 case. In the prospective study, whole blood, serum and a nasopharyngeal or oropharyngeal swab were collected from each participant by mobile phlebotomists. Over a roughly 2-month period, participants in the prospective study had the option of providing additional blood draws and questionnaires. Before DNA extraction, prospective study blood samples were shipped either frozen or at room temperature. To note about this clone: The specificity of this receptor is unknown. Base qualities are not at hand, and no much larger clone is one base apart.

General conclusions and limits of the study: Clinical and demographic metadata were provided uncurated, with the amount varying by source and participant.

TCRbeta CDR3 regions were amplified from genomic DNA by means of the immunoSEQ Assay, a bias-controlled multiplex PCR. The authors' pipeline ran thus. The number of nucleated cells in each sample was estimated from the amplification of reference gene primers within the assay. Sequence reads were collapsed and filtered to measure the absolute abundance of every unique TCRbeta CDR3 rearrangement. Productive Simpson clonality was computed per sample as the square root of Simpson's diversity index over productive rearrangements. This immuneACCESS table, as held by TCRdb, lists in-frame sequences with V and J called but not all clones. Of the missing ones, under half trace to an unresolved V gene in checked studies; the others have no known cause. V and J calls and clone size come straight from that table; D and trimming were deduced from the DNA. A total of 400,000 to 500,000 clones appear in this sample, nearly 90% of them only once. The top ten clonotypes cover approximately 1.5% of the sample.

Trimming costs V 8 bases and J 10 bases, and their ends lie 20 bases apart. Via the germline V gene, CDR1 is SGHDT and CDR2 YYEEEE. Spanning cysteine to phenylalanine, the CDR3 consists of 13 amino acids. Only the CDR3 region is kept as DNA, spanning 39 bases read in frame from base 1. This TCR was recovered from a woman aged 18-29 years who had been exposed to COVID-19. The sequence links TRBV5-6 to TRBJ2-3, and the D gene may be TRBD2, 6 bases matching. Input material: PBMCs or T cells enriched from blood (not recorded which). The CDR3 sequence is CASIRDSAGAQYF. The sequenced DNA is TGTGCCAGTATCCGGGACTCAGCAGGCGCGCAGTATTTT.